This TCR beta chain is drawn from a study of shared clonotypes between healthy human individuals. In its sample, this clone was seen a few times. This table comes from immunoSEQ multiplex PCR, and its TCRdb copy is limited to in-frame clones, with some not included. The sample contains some 1.1 million clones, around three quarters of which appear only once. V was clipped by 6 bases and J by 3 bases; unmatched bases: 4. The length of the CDR3 is 13 residues. CDR1 and CDR2 (germline): MNHEY, SVGAGI. The chain is built from TRBV6-5 and TRBJ1-2; 7 bases map to TRBD1. Sequenced: memory CD4+ T cells from PBMCs. Specified subset: CD45RA-negative fraction. The sequence derives from a man aged 18 to 30 in good health. Some clones in this sample may be carry-over from other donors' samples. The CDR3 here is CASRTGTDYGYTF. The DNA of the CDR3 is TGTGCCAGCAGGACCGGGACAGACTATGGCTACACCTTC.